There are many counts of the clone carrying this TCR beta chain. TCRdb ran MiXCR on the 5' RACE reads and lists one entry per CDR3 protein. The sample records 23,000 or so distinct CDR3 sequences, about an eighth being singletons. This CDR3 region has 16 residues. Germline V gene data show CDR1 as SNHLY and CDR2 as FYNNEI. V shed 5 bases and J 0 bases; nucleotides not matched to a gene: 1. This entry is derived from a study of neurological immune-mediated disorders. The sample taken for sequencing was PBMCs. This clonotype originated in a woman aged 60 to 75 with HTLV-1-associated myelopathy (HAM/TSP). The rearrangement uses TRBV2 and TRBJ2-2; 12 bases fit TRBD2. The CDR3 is CASSRTSGTNTGELFF. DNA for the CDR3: TGTGCCAGCAGTCGGACTAGCGGGACGAACACCGGGGAGCTGTTTTTT. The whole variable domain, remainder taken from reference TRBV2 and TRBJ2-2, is EPEVTQTPSHQVTQMGQEVILRCVPISNHLYFYWYRQILGQKVEFLVSFYNNEISEKSEIFDDQFSVERPDGSNFTLKIRSTKLEDSAMYFCASSRTSGTNTGELFFGEGSRLTVL.